This TCR beta chain was sequenced during a study of technical replicates of blood from several donors. The V segment lost 4 bases and the J segment 10 bases; nucleotides outside the gene matches: 7. CDR1 and CDR2 (germline): SGHRS, YFSETQ. CDR3 length equals 13 residues. Assay used: immunoSEQ multiplex PCR; TCRdb lists only in-frame clones, some missing. The repertoire holds roughly 80,000 clones, 85% to 95% seen once, with about 0.37% in the top ten. This rearrangement joins TRBV5-1 to TRBJ2-1; 8 bases agree with TRBD2. The material sequenced was T cells isolated from PBMCs. This receptor was taken from a human donor in good health. The CDR3 sequence is CASSPGLAREQFF. The CDR3 DNA follows: TGCGCCAGCAGCCCCGGACTAGCAAGAGAGCAGTTCTTC.